The clone carrying this T cell receptor (beta chain) was recorded many times. Its antigen is undetermined. This entry is derived from a study of early T cells in non-severe SARS-CoV-2 infection. The CDR3 has 15 residues. Between the trimmed V and J ends, which lost 1 base and 1 base, there was a span of 8 bases. CDR1 SGHAT and CDR2 FQNNGV come from the germline V gene. Whole-study results and caveats: Clonotype matching in VDJdb favored anti-spike CD8 responses and did not capture private and CD4 specificities.

TCRdb reprocessed the 5' RACE reads via MiXCR and lists one record per CDR3 protein. The data hold 70,000 or so distinct CDR3 sequences, with 12% observed a single time. The rearrangement links TRBV11-2 to TRBJ2-1; D unresolved. The TCR was taken from an adult who was a healthcare worker with PCR-confirmed SARS-CoV-2 infection or an uninfected control (not recorded which). Sequencing used whole blood. The CDR3 reads CASSLVPGSYNEQFF. CDR3 DNA: TGTGCCAGCAGCTTAGTTCCAGGTTCCTACAATGAGCAGTTCTTC.